The T cell receptor (beta chain) under discussion was sequenced for a study of identical twins. Overall study results and limits: Twins shared out-of-frame alpha sequences with excess low generation probability.

A word on this clonotype: Its antigen remains unknown.

TCRdb re-derived calls from the 5' RACE reads in MiXCR, one entry per CDR3 protein. The data contain about 1.7 million distinct CDR3 sequences, under 35% of them singletons. The sequencing sample was made of cord blood. The TCR comes from a newborn girl in good health.

CDR3 DNA sequence: TGTGCCATCGGACAGGGGGAGAGTTCACCCCTCCACTTT. Its protein product is CAIGQGESSPLHF. This chain connects TRBV10-3 to TRBJ1-6; 10 nucleotides align to TRBD1. V lost 8 bases, J lost 9 bases, and 4 bases stayed unmatched. Germline CDR1 is ENHRY and CDR2 is SYGVKD. CDR3 size: 13 residues.